These 9 T cell receptor beta chains were all obtained from the same sample, sequenced in a study of CD8 T cells in ankylosing spondylitis. Study conclusions and caveats: Within ankylosing spondylitis blood, a TCR beta motif made up of eight highly homologous variants appeared to be characteristic.

TCRdb ran MiXCR on the 5' RACE reads and lists one entry per CDR3 protein. The data show 750,000 to 850,000 distinct CDR3 sequences, 10% to 15% seen once. These receptors' antigens are unknown. The sample comprised blood, either unsorted or a sorted T cell fraction (not recorded which). Every receptor here comes from a male donor with ankylosing spondylitis.

The V and J genes are TRBV7-2 and TRBJ2-3; 8 nucleotides agree with TRBD2. Germline assignment: CDR1 SGHTA and CDR2 FQGNSA. J lost 0 bases, V lost 5 bases, and 4 bases had no gene match. The length of the CDR3 is 15 residues. The CDR3 DNA follows: TGTGCCAGCAGCCACCAGCGGGGGAGCACAGATACGCAGTATTTT. It codes for CASSHQRGSTDTQYF.

This clonotype was seen ten or more times. The chain is built from TRBV5-1 and TRBJ1-1; 9 nucleotides align to TRBD1. Germline V gene sequence: CDR1 SGHRS, CDR2 YFSETQ. The CDR3 sequence is 15 residues long. The J segment lost 4 bases and the V segment lost 6 bases, leaving 10 bases of the junction unmatched. The CDR3 region has the DNA TGCGCCAGCACCTTTACAGGGGGCGAGAGCACTGAAGCTTTCTTT. It yields the protein CASTFTGGESTEAFF. The complete variable domain, with remaining parts taken from reference TRBV5-1 and TRBJ1-1, reads KAGVTQTPRYLIKTRGQQVTLSCSPISGHRSVSWYQQTPGQGLQFLFEYFSETQRNKGNFPGRFSGRQFSNSRSEMNVSTLELGDSALYLCASTFTGGESTEAFFGQGTRLTVV.

This clonotype was counted between two and nine times. The chain recombines TRBV28 with TRBJ1-2; the D is unclear. This CDR3 contains 12 residues. The ends were cut back, 5 bases at V and 8 bases at J, with 12 bases in the middle. Germline V lookup: CDR1 MDHEN, CDR2 SYDVKM. The DNA for the CDR3 is TGTGCCAGCAGTGATCGGAGCTGGGGCTACACCTTC. Protein: CASSDRSWGYTF.

This clonotype was detected a few times. The CDR3 DNA reads TGTGCCAGCAGCCCAGGGGCAGCAAGAACTGAAGCTTTCTTT. Translation gives CASSPGAARTEAFF. The V gene is TRBV7-2, the J gene TRBJ1-1; perhaps TRBD1 as D (6 bases). The V gene lost 5 bases and the J gene lost 5 bases, with 15 bases spanning the gap. Germline assignment: CDR1 SGHTA and CDR2 FQGNSA. CDR3 length: 14 amino acids.

This clonotype was recorded at least ten times. CDR3 loop: CSARDSPYEQYF. The DNA of the CDR3 is TGCAGTGCTAGAGATTCCCCCTACGAGCAGTACTTC. The rearrangement uses TRBV20-1 and TRBJ2-7; D uncertain. Germline values: CDR1 DFQATT, CDR2 SNEGSKA (reference sequence). V was pared by 0 bases and J by 2 bases, with 5 bases between. The CDR3 loop spans 12 amino acids.

This clonotype was recorded at least ten times. V usage is TRBV4-2 and J usage is TRBJ2-1, with TRBD1 matching 8 bases. The germline V gene encodes CDR1 LGHNA and CDR2 YNFKEQ. CDR3 length equals 15 residues. V lost 3 bases and J lost 7; bases outside the gene matches: 8. CDR3 protein: CASSQTRDRLNEQFF. The CDR3 bases are TGTGCCAGCAGCCAGACCCGGGACAGGCTGAATGAGCAGTTCTTC.

There are a few counts of this clonotype. The V gene is TRBV7-2, the J gene TRBJ1-5; a possible D gene is TRBD1 (6 bases). The CDR3 is made up of 16 amino acids. From germline, CDR1 is SGHTA and CDR2 FQGNSA. The V end was cut by 5 bases, the J end by 5 bases, with 19 bases between. CDR3 DNA sequence: TGTGCCAGCAGCCCGTGGGGAGGGGGAGGTTATCAGCCCCAGCATTTT. Its protein product is CASSPWGGGGYQPQHF.

This clonotype turned up a few times. The V gene is TRBV5-1, the J gene TRBJ2-2, with D possibly TRBD2 on 6 matching bases. The CDR3 sequence is 15 residues long. The germline CDR1 and CDR2 sequences are SGHRS and YFSETQ. The V and J ends lost 6 bases and 5 bases respectively, with 17 bases between them. CDR3 coding DNA: TGCGCCAGCAACCTTAACGGGAGAGGAACCGGGGAGCTGTTTTTT. The encoded protein is CASNLNGRGTGELFF. Filled out from reference TRBV5-1 and TRBJ2-2, the complete variable domain reads KAGVTQTPRYLIKTRGQQVTLSCSPISGHRSVSWYQQTPGQGLQFLFEYFSETQRNKGNFPGRFSGRQFSNSRSEMNVSTLELGDSALYLCASNLNGRGTGELFFGEGSRLTVL.

A few counts support this clonotype. This chain connects TRBV20-1 to TRBJ1-3; perhaps TRBD1 as D (5 bases). In germline, CDR1 is DFQATT, CDR2 SNEGSKA (reference sequence). V was clipped by 6 bases and J by 0 bases, with 9 bases between them. The CDR3 extends over 13 amino acids. The CDR3 here is CSAGTVSGNTIYF. CDR3 coding DNA: TGCAGTGCAGGGACTGTCTCTGGAAACACCATATATTTT.